A selection of T cell receptor beta chains follows, all from one sample in a study of CD8+ T cells in alopecia areata. TCRdb keeps only in-frame clones here, not all; method: immunoSEQ multiplex PCR. The sample carries about 120,000 clones, approximately 55% recorded once. This specimen consisted of CD4+ T cells sorted from blood, obtained at week 24, from a patient treated with tofacitinib. These receptors were obtained from a human donor with alopecia areata. The CDR3 runs from the conserved cysteine through the conserved F or W. The D gene is left open where the match is weak. Expanded clones get a size class; other rows say once, few or many, or leave the size out.

CDR3 DNA	CDR3 protein	clone size	V gene	J gene	D gene
TGTGCCTGGAGTCAAAGCCGGGACAGGCAGTACTTC	CAWSQSRDRQYF	NA	TRBV30	TRBJ2-4	TRBD1
TGCGCCAGCAGCCCCGATGGCCAAGAGACCCAGTACTTC	CASSPDGQETQYF	few	TRBV5-1	TRBJ2-5	NA
TGCGCCAGCAGCCAACAACAGGACAGGGCTTACGAGACCCAGTACTTC	CASSQQQDRAYETQYF	few	TRBV4-3	TRBJ2-5	TRBD1
TGCGCCAGCAGCCAAGTCGGAGGAGGACATATCAATAATGAAAAACTGTTTTTT	CASSQVGGGHINNEKLFF	NA	TRBV4-3	TRBJ1-4	NA
TGTGCCAGCAGCTGGGGTATCTCCTATAATTCACCCCTCCACTTT	CASSWGISYNSPLHF	NA	TRBV6-5	TRBJ1-6	NA
TGTGCCACCAGACAGGGGACACCCACTGGGGGCTACACCTTC	CATRQGTPTGGYTF	NA	TRBV15	TRBJ1-2	TRBD1
TGCGCCAGCAGCTTCGGACAGGCCCAACAAGAGACCCAGTACTTC	CASSFGQAQQETQYF	few	TRBV5-1	TRBJ2-5	TRBD1
TGCAGCGTTATGAACTCTGGGGCCAACGTCCTGACTTTC	CSVMNSGANVLTF	NA	TRBV29-1	TRBJ2-6	NA
TGTGCCAGCAGCTCACCCACGAACACCGGGGAGCTGTTTTTT	CASSSPTNTGELFF	NA	TRBV7-2	TRBJ2-2	NA
TGCAGCGTTGACAGAGGGGGGAATGAGCAGTTCTTC	CSVDRGGNEQFF	NA	TRBV29-1	TRBJ2-1	NA
TGCGCCAGCAGCTTTGGGACAGGAAGGAGCACAGATACGCAGTATTTT	CASSFGTGRSTDTQYF	NA	TRBV5-1	TRBJ2-3	TRBD1
TGTGCCTGGACCCGGGACAGCGGATCGACATATGGCTACACCTTC	CAWTRDSGSTYGYTF	few	TRBV30	TRBJ1-2	TRBD1
TGCGCCAGCAGCCAAGACTATAACTATGGCTACACCTTC	CASSQDYNYGYTF	NA	TRBV4-3	TRBJ1-2	NA
TGCAGCGTTGATGGGTCACAGGCCCGGTCACCCCTCCACTTT	CSVDGSQARSPLHF	NA	TRBV29-1	TRBJ1-6	NA
TGCAGTGCCCAAGCGGCTTATGGCTACACCTTC	CSAQAAYGYTF	few	TRBV20-1	TRBJ1-2	NA
TGTGCCAGCAGTGACCTGACAGGGGGACGTTGGGCTTTCTTT	CASSDLTGGRWAFF	NA	TRBV6-6	TRBJ1-1	TRBD1
TGTGCCAGCAGCCCCTTAGTAGGTGATCAGCCCCAGCATTTT	CASSPLVGDQPQHF	few	TRBV7-9	TRBJ1-5	NA
TGCGCCAGCAGCCGCCTCCCCGCCGAGGGGAGCGAGCAGTACTTC	CASSRLPAEGSEQYF	NA	TRBV5-1	TRBJ2-7	NA
TGTGCCTGGAGATCGTGGGAGGGTGCATCACCCCTCCACTTT	CAWRSWEGASPLHF	NA	TRBV30	TRBJ1-6	NA
TGTGCCAGTAGAAAGCCGGGACAGGGAAATCAGCCCCAGCATTTT	CASRKPGQGNQPQHF	NA	TRBV19	TRBJ1-5	TRBD1
TGTGCCTGGAGTGAAGGGGGTATCAGCTATGGCTACACCTTC	CAWSEGGISYGYTF	NA	TRBV30	TRBJ1-2	NA
TGTGCCTGGATGACAGGGAACTATGGCTACACCTTC	CAWMTGNYGYTF	NA	TRBV30	TRBJ1-2	TRBD1
TGTGCCAGCAGCCCAGTAACTCTCACTGAAGCTTTCTTT	CASSPVTLTEAFF	many	TRBV7-2	TRBJ1-1	NA
TGTGCCACCAGCAGAAGGACAGGGAGCTACAATGAGCAGTTCTTC	CATSRRTGSYNEQFF	NA	TRBV15	TRBJ2-1	TRBD1
TGTGCCTGGAGGGGACACTACTATGGCTACACCTTC	CAWRGHYYGYTF	once	TRBV30	TRBJ1-2	NA
TGCGCCCGCCAGCTGGGACCTAAGTACGAGCAGTACTTC	CARQLGPKYEQYF	NA	TRBV23-1	TRBJ2-7	NA